This record covers a single T cell receptor (beta chain). The antigen remains unidentified. A read error may produce the germline difference seen at one junction end. Unsorted whole blood served as the source of blood RNA, and germline DNA was extracted as well. Every patient had chronic HBV infection and was treatment-naive. Before the operation took place, about 3.9 milliliters of peripheral blood were collected. This sample stems from a study of tumor-infiltrating lymphocytes in primary liver carcinoma. The overall study: Men and women, 30 to 69 years of age, made up the patients.

Broader study findings: Tumors reached a significantly greater top-250-clone fraction than blood did (p = 0.039).

With a constant-region primer, TCR beta cDNA was made from 450 to 500 ng of total RNA. Construction of TCR beta libraries relied on three successive nested multiplex PCR rounds employing slightly modified ARM-PCR. TCRdb reprocessed the multiplex PCR reads via MiXCR and lists one record per CDR3 protein. Among 150,000 to 200,000 distinct CDR3 sequences listed, about 61% were seen once. The specimen was peripheral blood. This TCR was recovered from a woman aged 55-69 years with primary liver carcinoma and hepatitis B virus infection.

CDR3 amino acids: CASSTPGTVTTDTRYF. As DNA, the CDR3 is TGTGCCAGCAGCACCCCCGGGACAGTGACCACAGATACGCGGTATTTT. The chain couples TRBV7-8 to TRBJ2-3; the match to TRBD1 covers 7 bases. The CDR3 has 16 amino acids. Per the germline V gene, CDR1 is SGHVS and CDR2 is FQNEAQ. Drawing the rest from reference TRBV7-8 and TRBJ2-3, the complete variable domain is GAGVSQSPRYKVAKRGQDVALRCDPISGHVSLFWYQQALGQGPEFLTYFQNEAQLDKSGLPSDRFFAERPEGSVSTLKIQRTQQEDSAVYLCASSTPGTVTTDTRYFGPGTRLTVL.